Listed below are T cell receptor beta chains from one sample, sequenced in a study of shared clonotypes between healthy human individuals. Using immunoSEQ multiplex PCR, the repertoire was profiled, and TCRdb retains in-frame clones only, with some absent. The sample carries roughly 2.5 million clones, around 94% recorded once. The sequenced sample was naive CD4+ T cells sorted from blood. The source of these receptors is a man younger than 30 in good health. Both conserved end residues are part of each CDR3. The order of the fields is D gene, clone size, CDR3 length, J gene, V gene, CDR3 DNA, CDR3 protein. D genes are given only for firm matches. Not every row has a clone size; where given, it reads once, few, many or a size class.

D: TRBD1; size: NA; length: 16; J: TRBJ1-4; V: TRBV4-1; DNA: TGCGCCAGCAGTCTTCCGGCTGGGACAGCTAATGAAAAACTGTTTTTT; CDR3: CASSLPAGTANEKLFF
D: TRBD1; size: NA; length: 14; J: TRBJ2-1; V: TRBV15; DNA: TGTGCCACAGGGACAGGGGGAACCTACAATGAGCAGTTCTTC; CDR3: CATGTGGTYNEQFF
D: NA; size: NA; length: 17; J: TRBJ2-4; V: TRBV5-6; DNA: TGTGCCAGCAGCTTGAGGACAATCACCGTAGCCAAAAACATTCAGTACTTC; CDR3: CASSLRTITVAKNIQYF
D: TRBD1; size: NA; length: 15; J: TRBJ1-4; V: TRBV7-8; DNA: TGTGCCAGCAGCTTAGATGCAGGGGGCTATGAAAAACTGTTTTTT; CDR3: CASSLDAGGYEKLFF
D: NA; size: NA; length: 10; J: TRBJ2-7; V: TRBV6-5; DNA: TGTGCCAGCGGGGGGTACGAGCAGTACTTC; CDR3: CASGGYEQYF
D: TRBD2; size: NA; length: 15; J: TRBJ2-1; V: TRBV6-4; DNA: TGTGCCAGCAGTGAGGAGGCTAGCGGACCTTATGGGCAGTTCTTC; CDR3: CASSEEASGPYGQFF
D: TRBD1; size: NA; length: 15; J: TRBJ2-7; V: TRBV6-1; DNA: TGTGCCAGCAGTCCCCCCGGGACAGGGTCCTACGAGCAGTACTTC; CDR3: CASSPPGTGSYEQYF
D: NA; size: NA; length: 16; J: TRBJ2-7; V: TRBV6-5; DNA: TGTGCCAGCAGTAACTCAGATGCGAGGAGCTCCTACGAGCAGTACTTC; CDR3: CASSNSDARSSYEQYF
D: NA; size: NA; length: 15; J: TRBJ2-1; V: TRBV18; DNA: TGTGCCAGCTCATCAAGGGGGACCTCCTACAATGAGCAGTTCTTC; CDR3: CASSSRGTSYNEQFF
D: NA; size: NA; length: 12; J: TRBJ2-7; V: TRBV29-1; DNA: TGCAGCGTTGGCTCGTGGAAGGACGAGCAGTACTTC; CDR3: CSVGSWKDEQYF
D: NA; size: NA; length: 15; J: TRBJ2-7; V: TRBV7-6; DNA: TGTGCCAGCAGCATGGGTGTGGGTAGCTCCTACGAGCAGTACTTC; CDR3: CASSMGVGSSYEQYF
D: TRBD1; size: NA; length: 15; J: TRBJ2-1; V: TRBV5-1; DNA: TGCGCCAGCAGCATAGGACAGGGATCCTACAATGAGCAGTTCTTC; CDR3: CASSIGQGSYNEQFF
D: TRBD1; size: NA; length: 13; J: TRBJ1-1; V: TRBV6-1; DNA: TGTGCCAGCACCTTTGACAGGGGAACTGAAGCTTTCTTT; CDR3: CASTFDRGTEAFF
D: NA; size: NA; length: 16; J: TRBJ2-4; V: TRBV5-6; DNA: TGTGCCAGCAGCTTAATACGTGGAGGGGCCAAAAACATTCAGTACTTC; CDR3: CASSLIRGGAKNIQYF
D: TRBD1; size: once; length: 13; J: TRBJ1-1; V: TRBV5-1; DNA: TGCGCCAGCAGACAGGGGACAAACACTGAAGCTTTCTTT; CDR3: CASRQGTNTEAFF
D: NA; size: NA; length: 15; J: TRBJ2-7; V: TRBV6-5; DNA: TGTGCCAGCAGCGGGACACCGGGGAGCTCCTACGAGCAGTACTTC; CDR3: CASSGTPGSSYEQYF
D: NA; size: NA; length: 16; J: TRBJ2-1; V: TRBV4-1; DNA: TGCGCCAGCAGCCAAACAGACAGCACAGACTTCAATGAGCAGTTCTTC; CDR3: CASSQTDSTDFNEQFF
D: NA; size: NA; length: 15; J: TRBJ2-2; V: TRBV28; DNA: TGTGCCAGCAGTTTGGGGCAGGAGTTTGCCGGGGAGCTGTTTTTT; CDR3: CASSLGQEFAGELFF